The 4 T cell receptor beta chains given below trace back to one sample, sequenced in a study of cytomegalovirus exposure and HLA in healthy donors. Method: immunoSEQ multiplex PCR; TCRdb's copy keeps in-frame clones and lacks some. This table holds some 170,000 clones, around nine tenths found once. The specimen sequenced was PBMCs. Receptors were obtained from a man between 18 and 35 years old in good health and CMV-seropositive.

V is TRBV5-1 and J is TRBJ1-5, with D unclear. There are 17 residues in the CDR3. V lost 4 bases and J lost 1, with 18 bases in between. CDR1 is SGHRS and CDR2 is YFSETQ in the germline V gene. The CDR3: CASSLSPLGESNQPQHF. In DNA form, the CDR3 reads TGCGCCAGCAGCCTCTCCCCCCTGGGAGAAAGCAATCAGCCCCAGCATTTT.

Here the CDR3 reads CASSPWGQGGYEQYF. CDR3 bases: TGTGCCAGCAGCCCATGGGGGCAGGGTGGTTACGAGCAGTACTTC. The chain combines TRBV9 with TRBJ2-7, with D perhaps TRBD1 (6 bases). In germline, CDR1 is SGDLS, CDR2 YYNGEE. The V gene lost 4 bases and the J gene lost 4 bases, with 18 bases spanning the gap. The CDR3 sequence is 15 residues long. Looking up the rest from reference TRBV9 and TRBJ2-7 gives the full variable domain: DSGVTQTPKHLITATGQRVTLRCSPRSGDLSVYWYQQSLDQGLQFLIQYYNGEERAKGNILERFSAQQFPDLHSELNLSSLELGDSALYFCASSPWGQGGYEQYFGPGTRLTVT.

The chain carries TRBV18 and TRBJ2-6; a possible D gene is TRBD1 (6 bases). Germline assignment: CDR1 KGHSH and CDR2 LQKENI. The length of the CDR3 is 18 residues. V gave up 3 bases and J gave up 1 base, with 16 bases separating them. The CDR3 DNA is TGTGCCAGCTCACCCCTTCCGACCGGACAGTCTGGGGCCAACGTCCTGACTTTC. As protein: CASSPLPTGQSGANVLTF. Together with reference TRBV18 and TRBJ2-6, the CDR3 gives the full variable domain: NAGVMQNPRHLVRRRGQEARLRCSPMKGHSHVYWYRQLPEEGLKFMVYLQKENIIDESGMPKERFSAEFPKEGPSILRIQQVVRGDSAAYFCASSPLPTGQSGANVLTFGAGSRLTVL.

The CDR3 DNA reads TGCAGCGTCATGACAGGGGCCACTGAAGCTTTCTTT. Residues: CSVMTGATEAFF. The gene calls are TRBV29-1 and TRBJ1-1; TRBD1 matches at 8 bases. The CDR3 loop spans 12 amino acids. Looked up from germline, CDR1 is SQVTM and CDR2 is ANQGSEA. J was trimmed by 4 bases and V by 6 bases; bases with no gene match: 4.